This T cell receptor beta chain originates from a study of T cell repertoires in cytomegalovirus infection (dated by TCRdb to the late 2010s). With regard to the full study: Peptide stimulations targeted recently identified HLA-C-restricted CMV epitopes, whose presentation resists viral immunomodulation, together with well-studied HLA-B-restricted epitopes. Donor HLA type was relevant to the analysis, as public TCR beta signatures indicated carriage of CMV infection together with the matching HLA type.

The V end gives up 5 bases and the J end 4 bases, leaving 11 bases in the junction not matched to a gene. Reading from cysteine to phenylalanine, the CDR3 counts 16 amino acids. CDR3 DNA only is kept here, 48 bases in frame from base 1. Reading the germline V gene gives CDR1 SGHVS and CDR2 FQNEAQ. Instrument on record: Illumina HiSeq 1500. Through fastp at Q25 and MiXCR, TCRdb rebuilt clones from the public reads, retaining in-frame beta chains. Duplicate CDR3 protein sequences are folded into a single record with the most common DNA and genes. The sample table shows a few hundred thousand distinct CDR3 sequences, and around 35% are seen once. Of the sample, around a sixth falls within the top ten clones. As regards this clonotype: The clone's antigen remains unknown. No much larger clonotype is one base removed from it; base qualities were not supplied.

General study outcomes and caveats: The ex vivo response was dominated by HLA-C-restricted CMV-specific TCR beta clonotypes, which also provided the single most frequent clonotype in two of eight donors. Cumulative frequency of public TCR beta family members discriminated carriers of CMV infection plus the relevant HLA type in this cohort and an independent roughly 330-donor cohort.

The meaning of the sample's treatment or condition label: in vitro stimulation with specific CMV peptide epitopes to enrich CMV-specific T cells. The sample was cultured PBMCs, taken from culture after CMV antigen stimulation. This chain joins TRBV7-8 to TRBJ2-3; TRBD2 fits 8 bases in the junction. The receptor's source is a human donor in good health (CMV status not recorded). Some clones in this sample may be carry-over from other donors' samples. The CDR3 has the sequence CASSETQRELPDTQYF. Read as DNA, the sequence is TGTGCCAGCAGCGAAACCCAGCGGGAGTTACCAGATACGCAGTATTTT.